This TCR beta chain stems from a study of OX40 agonist ivuxolimab in advanced cancers. The V end lost 6 bases, the J end lost 7 bases, and 4 bases lay between the germline ends. Germline lookup yields CDR1 SNHLY and CDR2 FYNNEI. The CDR3 extends over 10 amino acids. Assay: immunoSEQ multiplex PCR; the TCRdb copy retains only in-frame clones and omits some. In the table there are roughly 64,000 clones, 85% to 90% of which are singletons. The TCR originated in an adult with an advanced solid tumor such as melanoma, head and neck, liver or kidney cancer. This chain links TRBV2 with TRBJ2-1; no reliable D call. Sequenced material: CD4+ or CD8+ T cells sorted from blood, taken in a trial of the OX40 agonist ivuxolimab. The CDR3 nucleotides read TGTGCCAGCAGACTAAATGAGCAGTTCTTC. Residues: CASRLNEQFF. Together with reference TRBV2 and TRBJ2-1, the CDR3 gives the full variable domain: EPEVTQTPSHQVTQMGQEVILRCVPISNHLYFYWYRQILGQKVEFLVSFYNNEISEKSEIFDDQFSVERPDGSNFTLKIRSTKLEDSAMYFCASRLNEQFFGPGTRLTVL.